In its sample, the clone carrying this T cell receptor (beta chain) is medium-sized. The antigen remains unidentified. This record belongs to a study of vaccination and CD4 T cells after COVID-19. On the study more broadly: Post-COVID draws followed diagnosis by a median around 97 days (range 35 to 161).

Whole-study findings and limits: In convalescent patients, 304 of 307 vaccine-specific clones were mono-reactive for SARS-CoV-2 spike. For SARS-CoV-2-reactive clonotypes, the median went from about 20 to 38, a nonsignificant increase.

Researchers used the Oncomine TCR Beta short-read assay to sequence DNA from cultured CD4+ T cells. TCRdb ran MiXCR on the PCR reads and lists one entry per CDR3 protein. The data hold 2,000 or so distinct CDR3 sequences, with 15% to 20% observed a single time. Sample treatment: roughly 10-day PBMC culture with coronavirus spike peptide pools or control peptides (ViraFEST assay). Unexposed donor CD4+ T cells predated the COVID-19 pandemic, collected 2011-2018. Alongside 8 to 10 IU/ml IL-2 and 10 ug/ml peptide pools, PBMCs were cultured at two million per well. In germline, CDR1 is SEHNR, CDR2 FQNEAQ (reference sequence). There are 15 residues in the CDR3. Trimming removed 2 bases from V and 0 bases from J, with 10 bases in between.

The chain is built from TRBV7-9 and TRBJ1-1; D is unclear. The sample was CD4+ T cells from blood, cultured in vitro. The TCR was taken from a human donor in good health. CDR3 DNA: TGTGCCAGCAGCTTATCCAGCATCATGAACACTGAAGCTTTCTTT. Translation: CASSLSSIMNTEAFF.